The clone carrying this T cell receptor beta chain was detected a few times. The antigen is not known. The data stem from a study of cytomegalovirus exposure and HLA in healthy donors. Whole-study findings and limits: Because they were indistinguishable, some V segments, including TRBV6-2 and TRBV6-3, were excluded. In a later analysis, at a false discovery rate of 0.05, 15,000 to 20,000 TCR beta sequences were associated with HLA alleles.

The CDR3 sequence is 14 residues long. Germline values: CDR1 ENHRY, CDR2 SYGVKD. V lost 5 bases to trimming and J lost 2 bases; unmatched junction nucleotides: 6. PCR involved 60 Vbeta and 13 Jbeta primers. How the authors handled the data: In a later analysis, around 10 million of some 80 million unique beta chains occurred in at least two donors. Generated by immunoSEQ multiplex PCR, the TCRdb table keeps only in-frame clones and is missing some. For V, J and clone size, that table is used; D and trimming come from the DNA. Here the sample spans tens of thousands of clones, about 75% being singletons.

The sample comprised PBMCs. The sequence was obtained from a man aged 25 to 45 in good health and CMV-seropositive. V gene TRBV10-3 combines with J gene TRBJ2-7, with 7 positions matching TRBD1. The CDR3 loop is CAISRSGGAYEQYF. The CDR3 DNA sequence: TGTGCCATCAGTAGGTCAGGGGGTGCCTACGAGCAGTACTTC.